This TCR beta chain was observed in a study of regulatory T cells in long-lasting Graves disease. Whole-study results and caveats: The number of shared public clonotypes was higher in persistent patients (roughly 3,000) than new patients (966).

Time point given: persistent/refractory GD, antithyroid drugs over 5 years with positive TRAb. The authors made the TCR library using RNA they extracted from PBMCs. This clonotype was seen at least ten times. Antigen specificity is unknown. Through Arm-PCR of CDR3 regions and iRepertoire HTBI primers, TCR beta libraries were built. Original data processing: Identification of gene segments yielded some 60 TRBV and more than eleven TRBJ across samples. TCRdb re-called the multiplex PCR reads with MiXCR, one entry per CDR3 protein. These V and J calls rely on TCRdb rather than the paper's analysis. The table lists 300,000 to 400,000 distinct CDR3 sequences, about 18% of them singletons. The CDR3 sequence is 15 residues long. Germline CDR1 is SGHAT and CDR2 is FQNNGV. Trimming removed 2 bases from V and 3 bases from J; junction bases left unmatched: 7.

Source: peripheral blood mononuclear cells (PBMCs), taken when the disease was refractory, from a patient treated with antithyroid drugs. The rearrangement uses TRBV11-2 and TRBJ2-7, with 7 bases identical to TRBD1. The TCR originated in a female donor with Graves disease. CDR3 residues: CASSLSPQGSYEQYF. CDR3 bases: TGTGCCAGCAGCTTATCCCCACAGGGGAGCTACGAGCAGTACTTC.